This T cell receptor (beta chain) originates from a study of technical replicates of blood from several donors. V was clipped by 9 bases and J by 8 bases; unmatched bases: 12. CDR3 size: 14 residues. The germline gives CDR1 MNHNS, CDR2 SASEGT. Libraries were prepared by immunoSEQ multiplex PCR; TCRdb keeps only in-frame clonotypes and omits some of them. The profile shows 75,000 to 95,000 clones, 95% of them singletons. Source material: T cells isolated from PBMCs. The origin of this receptor is a human donor in good health. The chain employs TRBV6-1 and TRBJ1-4, with 7 bases aligning to TRBD1. In DNA, the CDR3 is TGTGCCAGTACTAGGGGGCTGATTAGCGAAAAACTGTTTTTT. Protein product: CASTRGLISEKLFF.